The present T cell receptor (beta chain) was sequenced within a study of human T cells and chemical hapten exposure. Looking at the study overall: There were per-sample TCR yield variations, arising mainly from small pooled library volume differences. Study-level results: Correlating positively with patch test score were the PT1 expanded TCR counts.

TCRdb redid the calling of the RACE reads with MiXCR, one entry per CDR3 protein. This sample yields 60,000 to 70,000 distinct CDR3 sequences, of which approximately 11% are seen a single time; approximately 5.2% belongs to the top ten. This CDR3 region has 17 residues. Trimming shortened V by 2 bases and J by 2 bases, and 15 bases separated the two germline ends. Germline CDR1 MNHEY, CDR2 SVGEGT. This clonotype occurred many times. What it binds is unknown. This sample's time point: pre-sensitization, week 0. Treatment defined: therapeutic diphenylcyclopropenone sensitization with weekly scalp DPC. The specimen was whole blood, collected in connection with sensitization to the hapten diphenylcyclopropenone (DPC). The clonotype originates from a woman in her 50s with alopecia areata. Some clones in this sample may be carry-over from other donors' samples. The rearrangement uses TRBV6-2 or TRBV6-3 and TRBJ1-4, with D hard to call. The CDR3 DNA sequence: TGTGCCAGCAGTTACCAACTTAGGACGGTGACTAATGAAAAACTGTTTTTT. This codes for CASSYQLRTVTNEKLFF.